The sequence of this TCR beta chain was determined in a study of OX40 agonist ivuxolimab in advanced cancers. Across the study: Hepatocellular carcinoma, melanoma, renal cell or head and neck cancer was diagnosed in the dose-escalation patients. One hepatocellular carcinoma and a couple of cutaneous melanoma patients partially responded. Study findings and constraints: Both CD4+ and CD8+ T cell populations in blood had undergone clonal expansion by week 6 at 0.1 to 3.0 mg/kg.

CDR3 size: 10 residues. Per germline, CDR1 MDHEN and CDR2 SYDVKM. V was cut by 3 bases and J by 6 bases, with 3 bases left in between. Turning to this clone: Its target is unknown.

Clones were read by immunoSEQ multiplex PCR, and TCRdb kept only the in-frame ones, dropping some. The data contain 42,000 or so clones, roughly 80% of them singletons. The sample here was CD4+ or CD8+ T cells sorted from blood, taken in a trial of the OX40 agonist ivuxolimab. The clonotype originates from an adult with an advanced solid tumor such as melanoma, head and neck, liver or kidney cancer. The gene calls are TRBV28 and TRBJ2-7; D remains unclear. CDR3 loop: CASSLGEQYF. The CDR3 coding sequence is TGTGCCAGCAGTTTGGGCGAGCAGTACTTC.